Below are 24 T cell receptor beta chains sequenced from a single sample in a study of blood T cell repertoires in COVID-19. Clones were read by immunoSEQ multiplex PCR, and TCRdb kept only the in-frame ones, dropping some. The sample includes 150,000 to 200,000 clones, around 85% of them seen just once. Sequenced input: peripheral blood. These receptors all come from a man in his 60s with COVID-19, enrolled during active disease.

This rearrangement joins TRBV12-3 or TRBV12-4 to TRBJ1-5; D unresolved. The V and J ends lost 3 bases and 6 bases respectively, with 9 bases between them. This CDR3 is 13 amino acids long. The CDR3 DNA reads TGTGCCAGCAGTTTGCAGGTGTTTCAGCCCCAGCATTTT. Protein sequence: CASSLQVFQPQHF.

The chain is built from TRBV29-1 and TRBJ2-5, with D hard to call. Per germline, CDR1 SQVTM and CDR2 ANQGSEA. V was cut by 4 bases and J by 2 bases, with 8 bases left in between. This CDR3 region has 12 residues. This chain's CDR3 is CSVGGSQETQYF. The CDR3 nucleotides are TGCAGCGTTGGCGGCTCACAAGAGACCCAGTACTTC.

This chain links TRBV6-5 with TRBJ1-4; D possibly corresponds to TRBD1 (6 bases). In germline, CDR1 is MNHEY, CDR2 SVGAGI. The length of the CDR3 is 14 residues. The V end lost 6 bases, the J end lost 12 bases, and 20 bases lay between the germline ends. CDR3 coding DNA: TGTGCCAGCAGGACCGGGACATCGGGTGGCGAACTGTTTTTT. It yields the protein CASRTGTSGGELFF.

The chain recombines TRBV7-2 with TRBJ1-5; D is possibly TRBD1 (6 bases). The germline V gene encodes CDR1 SGHTA and CDR2 FQGNSA. Trimming stripped 4 bases from V and 6 bases from J, with 13 bases between. This CDR3 is built from 14 residues. CDR3 sequence (DNA): TGTGCCAGCAGCTGGGACACGGGCGGTCAGCCCCAGCATTTT. Protein: CASSWDTGGQPQHF.

Here the CDR3 DNA reads TGTGCCAGCAGTCGCCCAAGGGCTCTCGGGGGCAATGAGCAGTTCTTC. It specifies CASSRPRALGGNEQFF. The chain combines TRBV6-2 or TRBV6-3 with TRBJ2-1; tentatively, D is TRBD2 (6 bases). Looked up from germline, CDR1 is MNHEY and CDR2 is SVGEGT. V was cut by 5 bases and J by 6 bases, with 20 bases left in between. The length of the CDR3 is 16 residues.

The chain has TRBV10-3 and TRBJ2-1; 7 bases match TRBD2. The CDR3 runs 14 residues. Germline V CDR1 and CDR2: ENHRY, SYGVKD. With V trimmed by 6 bases and J by 7 bases, 9 bases remained unmatched. The CDR3 coding sequence is TGTGCCATCAGATCTGCGGGAGTAGGGAATGAGCAGTTCTTC. It codes for CAIRSAGVGNEQFF.

This sequence joins TRBV4-1 and TRBJ1-4; no reliable D call. This CDR3 has 15 amino acids. V was cut by 3 bases and J by 4 bases, with 12 bases left in between. Germline V gene lookup returns CDR1 MGHRA and CDR2 YSYEKL. The CDR3 bases are TGCGCCAGCAGCCATGCTAACCCGCTTAATGAAAAACTGTTTTTT. It specifies CASSHANPLNEKLFF.

The chain employs TRBV11-2 and TRBJ1-1; 10 bases line up with TRBD1. The CDR3 runs 17 residues. V shed 3 bases, J shed 5 bases, and the junction held 12 bases outside the gene matches. Germline V gene data show CDR1 as SGHAT and CDR2 as FQNNGV. CDR3 DNA: TGTGCCAGCAGCTTCCCCGGGACAGGGGTAGTGGGAACTGAAGCTTTCTTT. Its protein product is CASSFPGTGVVGTEAFF.

This sequence joins TRBV5-4 and TRBJ2-3, with D unresolved. V shed 6 bases and J shed 0 bases, with 14 bases lying between them. This CDR3 has 15 amino acids. The germline V gene encodes CDR1 SGHNT and CDR2 YYREEE (reference sequence). CDR3 bases: TGTGCCAGCATTGGGCGCGACACTAGCACAGATACGCAGTATTTT. As protein: CASIGRDTSTDTQYF.

A word on this clone: Germline is not matched at one junction end, which may reflect a read error. The chain carries TRBV2 and TRBJ1-6; D gene unclear. Germline assignment: CDR1 SNHLY and CDR2 FYNNEI. The CDR3 is 14 residues long. CDR3 sequence reads: CARSGSAYNSPLHF. The CDR3 region has the DNA TGTGCCAGAAGTGGGAGTGCCTATAATTCACCCCTCCACTTT.

The V call is TRBV6-2 or TRBV6-3, the J call TRBJ1-1; D is undetermined. V lost 2 bases to trimming and J lost 4 bases, with 5 bases between them. Looked up from germline, CDR1 is MNHEY and CDR2 is SVGEGT. The length of the CDR3 is 12 residues. Written as DNA, the CDR3 is TGTGCCAGCAGTTACAGGAGCACTGAAGCTTTCTTT. This gives the protein CASSYRSTEAFF.

The rearrangement uses TRBV28 and TRBJ1-6; D is uncertain. This CDR3 spans 15 amino acids. V lost 7 bases and J 2 bases, leaving 12 bases between the germline ends. Germline values: CDR1 MDHEN, CDR2 SYDVKM. The CDR3 spells CASIKAYAYNSPLHF. The CDR3, as DNA: TGTGCCAGCATCAAAGCATACGCCTATAATTCACCCCTCCACTTT.

This sequence joins TRBV27 and TRBJ2-3; 9 bases are a match to TRBD1. The CDR3 loop spans 17 amino acids. Germline CDR1 and CDR2: MNHEY and SMNVEV (reference sequence). J was trimmed by 2 bases and V by 0 bases; bases with no gene match: 6. The CDR3 DNA reads TGTGCCAGCAGTTTATCGGAGGGACAGGGAGTCACAGATACGCAGTATTTT. Its translation is CASSLSEGQGVTDTQYF.

The chain has TRBV5-1 and TRBJ1-4; D possibly corresponds to TRBD1 (5 bases). CDR3 size: 13 residues. Trimming stripped 4 bases from V and 7 bases from J, with 11 bases between. Germline CDR1 and CDR2: SGHRS and YFSETQ. The CDR3, as DNA: TGCGCCAGCAGCCCCGACAGCGTTGAAAAACTGTTTTTT. It is translated as CASSPDSVEKLFF.

This chain connects TRBV19 to TRBJ1-6, with D tentatively TRBD1 (6 bases). The CDR3 loop spans 15 amino acids. Germline V gene lookup returns CDR1 LNHDA and CDR2 SQIVND (reference sequence). Trimming took off 8 bases at V and 4 bases at J, with 15 bases between the two ends. The CDR3 DNA reads as TGTGCCAGTGGCTTAACACAGGGTTATAATTCACCCCTCCACTTT. It encodes CASGLTQGYNSPLHF.

J is TRBJ1-4 and V is TRBV18, with a tentative D call TRBD1 (6 bases). This CDR3 spans 15 amino acids. V was shortened by 3 bases and J by 4 bases, with 12 bases between the two germline ends. Per germline, CDR1 KGHSH and CDR2 LQKENI. CDR3 coding DNA: TGTGCCAGCTCACCCCAGGGGCCCCATAATGAAAAACTGTTTTTT. Protein sequence: CASSPQGPHNEKLFF.

This chain connects TRBV5-1 to TRBJ2-5; 8 positions match TRBD1. The CDR3 loop spans 14 amino acids. V lost 7 bases and J lost 5; bases outside the gene matches: 10. Per the germline V gene, CDR1 is SGHRS and CDR2 is YFSETQ. The CDR3 DNA reads TGCGCCAGCGCTGGGGCAGGGGGCGGGGAGACCCAGTACTTC. Protein: CASAGAGGGETQYF.

Notes on this clone: The same CDR3 can be traced to other DNA sequences in this sample. V usage is TRBV5-1 and J usage is TRBJ1-5; D is unclear. This CDR3 is 14 amino acids long. Germline CDR1 reads SGHRS; CDR2 reads YFSETQ. The V gene lost 0 bases and the J gene lost 4 bases, with 8 bases spanning the gap. The CDR3 bases are TGCGCCAGCAGCTTGGAGGGAGGAAATCAGCCCCAGCATTTT. Its protein product is CASSLEGGNQPQHF.

The chain recombines TRBV6-5 with TRBJ1-6, with D uncertain. CDR1 and CDR2 from the germline V gene are MNHEY and SVGAGI. The CDR3 is 15 residues long. Deletions cut 10 bases from V and 4 bases from J, with 17 bases between. The DNA for the CDR3 is TGTGCCACCATGCGGGGAACAGCGTATAATTCACCCCTCCACTTT. It translates to CATMRGTAYNSPLHF.

For this clone: The sample holds other DNA sequences that translate to the same CDR3. The genes are TRBV20-1 and TRBJ1-5; D not certain. CDR3 length equals 12 residues. The germline CDR1 and CDR2 sequences are DFQATT and SNEGSKA (reference sequence). Trimming shortened V by 3 bases and J by 4 bases, and 7 bases separated the two germline ends. The CDR3 here is CSASRGNQPQHF. The CDR3 DNA is TGCAGTGCTAGTCGAGGGAATCAGCCCCAGCATTTT.

V usage is TRBV7-7 and J usage is TRBJ2-1; 7 positions match TRBD1. CDR3 length: 15 amino acids. The junction had 8 bases not matched to a gene; V was cut back by 1 base and J by 8 bases. Germline lookup yields CDR1 SSHAT and CDR2 FNYEAQ (reference sequence). This CDR3 is CASSLGQGASDEQFF. The DNA of the CDR3 is TGTGCCAGCAGCTTAGGACAGGGAGCTTCCGATGAGCAGTTCTTC.

V and J are TRBV5-1 and TRBJ2-3, with TRBD2 as a possible D gene (5 bases). Trimming stripped 0 bases from V and 4 bases from J, with 9 bases between. The CDR3 consists of 14 residues. From germline, CDR1 is SGHRS and CDR2 YFSETQ. The CDR3 bases are TGCGCCAGCAGCTTGGAAGCGGCCCCAGATACGCAGTATTTT. This sequence encodes CASSLEAAPDTQYF. The full variable domain, rest sourced from reference TRBV5-1 and TRBJ2-3, is KAGVTQTPRYLIKTRGQQVTLSCSPISGHRSVSWYQQTPGQGLQFLFEYFSETQRNKGNFPGRFSGRQFSNSRSEMNVSTLELGDSALYLCASSLEAAPDTQYFGPGTRLTVL.

The chain has TRBV11-3 and TRBJ2-3; D might be TRBD1 (6 bases). Germline loops: CDR1 SGHNT, CDR2 YENEEA. CDR3 size: 15 residues. Trimming took 5 bases from V and 0 from J, leaving 12 bases between them. The CDR3 nucleotides read TGTGCCAGCAGCATTGGACAGCTTAGCACAGATACGCAGTATTTT. The encoded protein is CASSIGQLSTDTQYF.

J is TRBJ2-2 and V is TRBV19; D gene ambiguous. Germline assignment: CDR1 LNHDA and CDR2 SQIVND (reference sequence). This CDR3 has 11 amino acids. Between the trimmed V and J ends, which lost 5 bases and 9 bases, there was a span of 7 bases. The CDR3: CASSQARELFF. DNA of the CDR3: TGTGCCAGTAGTCAAGCTAGGGAGCTGTTTTTT. Combining the CDR3 with reference TRBV19 and TRBJ2-2 gives the whole variable domain DGGITQSPKYLFRKEGQNVTLSCEQNLNHDAMYWYRQDPGQGLRLIYYSQIVNDFQKGDIAEGYSVSREKKESFPLTVTSAQKNPTAFYLCASSQARELFFGEGSRLTVL.